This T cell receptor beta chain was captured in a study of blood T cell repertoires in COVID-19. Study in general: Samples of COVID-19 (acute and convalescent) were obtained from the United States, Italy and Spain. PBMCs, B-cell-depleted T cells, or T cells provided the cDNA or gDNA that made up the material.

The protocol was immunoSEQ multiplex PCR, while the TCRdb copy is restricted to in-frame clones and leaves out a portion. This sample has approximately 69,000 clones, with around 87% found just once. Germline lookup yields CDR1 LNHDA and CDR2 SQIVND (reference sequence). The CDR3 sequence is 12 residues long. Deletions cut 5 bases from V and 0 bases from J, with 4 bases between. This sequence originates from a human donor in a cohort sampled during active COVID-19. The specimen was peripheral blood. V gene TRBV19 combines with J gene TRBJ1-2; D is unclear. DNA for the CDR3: TGTGCCAGTAGTTACTCTAACTATGGCTACACCTTC. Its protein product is CASSYSNYGYTF.